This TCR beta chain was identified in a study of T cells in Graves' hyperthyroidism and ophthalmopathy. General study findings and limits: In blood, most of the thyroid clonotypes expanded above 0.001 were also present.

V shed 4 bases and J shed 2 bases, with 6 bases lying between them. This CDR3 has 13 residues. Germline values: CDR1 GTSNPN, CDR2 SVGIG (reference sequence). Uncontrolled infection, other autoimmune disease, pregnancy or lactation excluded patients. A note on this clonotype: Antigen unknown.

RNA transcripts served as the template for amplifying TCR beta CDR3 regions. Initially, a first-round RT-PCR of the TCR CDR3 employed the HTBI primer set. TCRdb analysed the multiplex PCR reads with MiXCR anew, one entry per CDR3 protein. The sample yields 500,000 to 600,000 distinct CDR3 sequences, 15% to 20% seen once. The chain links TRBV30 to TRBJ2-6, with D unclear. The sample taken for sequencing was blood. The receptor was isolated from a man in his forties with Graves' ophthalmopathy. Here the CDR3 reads CAWKITGANVLTF. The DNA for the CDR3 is TGTGCCTGGAAGATTACTGGGGCCAACGTCCTGACTTTC.